This T cell receptor beta chain was captured in a study of Tregs in tolerant kidney transplant recipients. Here immunoSEQ multiplex PCR was the method, and the copy in TCRdb shows in-frame clones only, minus some. The table records 45,000 to 55,000 clones, approximately 91% of them present only once. Regarding this clone: Its specificity is unknown.

Mixed chimerism was transient after nonmyeloablative marrow transplants from related graft donors. CD4+CD25+CD127- Tregs, CD4+CD25- non-Tregs, CD4 and CD8 cells were sorted. Study-wide points: Few patients were studied, so findings need validation in larger groups. This study did not directly address biological reproducibility.

The CDR3 extends over 12 amino acids. From germline, CDR1 is SGHNT and CDR2 YYREEE (reference sequence). The chain joins TRBV5-4 to TRBJ2-5; 8 nucleotides align to TRBD2. The DNA end lines up better with TRBJ2-7; the J call may be wrong. The receptor was derived from a human patient who received a combined kidney and bone marrow transplant. Some T cells here may be from the graft donor. The sequences come from CD8+ T cells from blood (PBMCs), collected 24 months after the transplant. The CDR3 bases are TGTGCCAGCAGCCGGGGACTAGACGAGCAGTACTTC. Its protein product is CASSRGLDEQYF.